Following are 18 T cell receptor beta chains from one sample sequenced in a study of blood T cell repertoires in COVID-19. TCRdb's table, derived via immunoSEQ multiplex PCR, lists solely in-frame clones and lacks some. The table has 350,000 to 450,000 clones, roughly 85% seen once. Sample: peripheral blood. Every receptor here comes from a woman younger than 35 with acute or convalescent COVID-19.

This sequence joins TRBV5-6 and TRBJ1-1; 7 nucleotides agree with TRBD1. This CDR3 comprises 16 residues. J was trimmed by 1 base and V by 3 bases; bases with no gene match: 9. Germline V gene data show CDR1 as SGHDT and CDR2 as YYEEEE. The CDR3 DNA follows: TGTGCCAGCAGCTCGGGGACCGACAGGGCGAACACTGAAGCTTTCTTT. Translating gives CASSSGTDRANTEAFF.

The chain carries TRBV3-1 (or the pseudogene TRBV3-2) and TRBJ2-1, with D possibly matching TRBD1 (6 bases). Germline CDR1 LGHDT, CDR2 YNNKEL (reference sequence). The V end was cut by 2 bases, the J end by 12 bases, with 8 bases between. The CDR3 contains 11 residues. The CDR3 DNA reads as TGTGCCAGCAGCCAAACAGGGCGGCAGTTCTTC. The encoded protein is CASSQTGRQFF.

The chain employs TRBV7-9 and TRBJ2-1; D is uncertain. V was pared by 5 bases and J by 7 bases, with 9 bases between. Germline assignment: CDR1 SEHNR and CDR2 FQNEAQ (reference sequence). CDR3 size: 12 residues. The CDR3 DNA reads as TGTGCCAGCAGCCGTGCCCGGAATGAGCAGTTCTTC. Residues: CASSRARNEQFF.

The J gene is TRBJ1-5, the V gene TRBV4-1; D is possibly TRBD1 (5 bases). The germline CDR1 and CDR2 sequences are MGHRA and YSYEKL. Trimming took off 5 bases at V and 7 bases at J, with 12 bases between the two ends. The CDR3 is 13 residues long. CDR3 in amino acids: CASSNQGYQPQHF. DNA for the CDR3: TGCGCCAGCAGCAATCAGGGATACCAGCCCCAGCATTTT.

The rearrangement links TRBV7-8 to TRBJ2-7; 7 nucleotides align to TRBD2. V trimming: 7 bases; J trimming: 0 bases; junction bases outside the gene matches: 9. The CDR3 covers 15 residues. Germline V gene sequence: CDR1 SGHVS, CDR2 FQNEAQ. CDR3 DNA: TGTGCCAGCACCAAAGATGGACTAGGCTCCTACGAGCAGTACTTC. Translation gives CASTKDGLGSYEQYF.

This clone showed up just once. The chain couples TRBV27 to TRBJ1-5; no firm D call. Germline assignment: CDR1 MNHEY and CDR2 SMNVEV (reference sequence). The CDR3 is 14 residues long. V gave up 3 bases and J gave up 3 bases, with 9 bases separating them. As DNA, the CDR3 is TGTGCCAGCAGTTTTTCACAGTTCAATCAGCCCCAGCATTTT. Its translation is CASSFSQFNQPQHF.

The chain combines TRBV11-2 with TRBJ2-5; D is perhaps TRBD1 (6 bases). CDR3 length equals 14 residues. Germline assignment: CDR1 SGHAT and CDR2 FQNNGV. V was clipped by 3 bases and J by 5 bases, with 13 bases between them. The CDR3 spells CASSFEGVRETQYF. CDR3 nucleotides: TGTGCCAGCAGCTTTGAGGGGGTTCGGGAGACCCAGTACTTC.

The chain employs TRBV29-1 and TRBJ2-7; 8 bases map to TRBD1. With 7 bases clipped from V and 3 bases from J, the junction kept 8 bases outside the gene matches. Germline assignment: CDR1 SQVTM and CDR2 ANQGSEA. This CDR3 has 13 residues. CDR3 loop: CSGLGQEDYEQYF. Here the CDR3 DNA reads TGCAGCGGGTTGGGACAGGAGGACTACGAGCAGTACTTC.

This clone has just a few counts. This chain links TRBV7-3 with TRBJ1-1; D is unresolved. With 2 bases removed from V and 5 bases from J, the gap between germline ends came to 9 bases. Germline V gives CDR1 SGHTA, CDR2 FQGTGA. This CDR3 spans 13 amino acids. In DNA, the CDR3 is TGTGCCAGCAGCTTATCCGCGGGGACTGAAGCTTTCTTT. It translates to CASSLSAGTEAFF. The variable domain in full, with the rest retrieved from reference TRBV7-3 and TRBJ1-1, is GAGVSQTPSNKVTEKGKYVELRCDPISGHTALYWYRQSLGQGPEFLIYFQGTGAADDSGLPNDRFFAVRPEGSVSTLKIQRTERGDSAVYLCASSLSAGTEAFFGQGTRLTVV.

The V gene is TRBV27, the J gene TRBJ1-5, with D maybe TRBD1 (5 bases). Germline assignment: CDR1 MNHEY and CDR2 SMNVEV (reference sequence). CDR3 length: 17 amino acids. V was shortened by 5 bases and J by 1 base, with 18 bases between the two germline ends. CDR3 DNA: TGTGCCAGCAGTCCGAACACCCTCAGGGAAAGCAATCAGCCCCAGCATTTT. Its translation is CASSPNTLRESNQPQHF.

This chain uses TRBV2 with TRBJ1-5; tentative D call: TRBD1 (5 bases). Germline V gives CDR1 SNHLY, CDR2 FYNNEI. Deletions cut 2 bases from V and 9 bases from J, with 11 bases between. There are 13 residues in the CDR3. Here the CDR3 reads CASSERDLGPQHF. CDR3 nucleotides: TGTGCCAGCAGTGAACGGGACTTGGGGCCCCAGCATTTT.

CDR3 region: CASRQDNEQFF. For the CDR3, the DNA is TGTGCCAGCAGACAGGACAATGAGCAGTTCTTC. The chain uses TRBV12-3 or TRBV12-4 and TRBJ2-1; the D gene is possibly TRBD1 (5 bases). CDR3 length: 11 residues. V lost 6 bases, J lost 5 bases, and 5 bases lay in between.

V is TRBV27 and J is TRBJ2-7, with a weak D call TRBD1 (6 bases). The CDR3 has 14 amino acids. Germline V gene lookup returns CDR1 MNHEY and CDR2 SMNVEV (reference sequence). V was pared by 8 bases and J by 11 bases, with 25 bases between. The CDR3, as DNA: TGTGCCAGCCCAGGGGATGGCCCAACTAATGGAAAGTACTTC. Residues: CASPGDGPTNGKYF.

Regarding this clone: This sample also contains other DNA sequences that code for the same CDR3. The J gene is TRBJ2-3, the V gene TRBV11-3; D possibly corresponds to TRBD1 (6 bases). CDR1 is SGHNT and CDR2 is YENEEA in the germline V gene. The CDR3 totals 14 residues. V was cut by 3 bases and J by 0 bases, with 7 bases left in between. The chain's CDR3 is CASSLGASTDTQYF. In nucleotides, the CDR3 is TGTGCCAGCAGCTTGGGGGCTAGCACAGATACGCAGTATTTT.

The chain is built from TRBV5-1 and TRBJ2-1; 12 nucleotides line up with TRBD1. The germline gives CDR1 SGHRS, CDR2 YFSETQ. The CDR3 is made up of 14 amino acids. V shed 4 bases and J 9 bases; nucleotides not matched to a gene: 5. The CDR3, as DNA: TGCGCCAGCAGCCCGGGACAGGGGGCACGTGAGCAGTTCTTC. Translating gives CASSPGQGAREQFF. The whole variable domain, remainder taken from reference TRBV5-1 and TRBJ2-1, is KAGVTQTPRYLIKTRGQQVTLSCSPISGHRSVSWYQQTPGQGLQFLFEYFSETQRNKGNFPGRFSGRQFSNSRSEMNVSTLELGDSALYLCASSPGQGAREQFFGPGTRLTVL.

The chain carries TRBV28 and TRBJ2-7; D perhaps matches TRBD2 (5 bases). V was pared by 6 bases and J by 2 bases, with 17 bases between. The CDR3 has 15 amino acids. Germline values: CDR1 MDHEN, CDR2 SYDVKM. CDR3 coding DNA: TGTGCCAGCAGCCCTCCTGGCGGGCGGCCCTACGAGCAGTACTTC. It translates to CASSPPGGRPYEQYF.

The genes are TRBV7-2 and TRBJ2-3; 8 bases are a match to TRBD2. V was clipped by 2 bases and J by 1 base; unmatched bases: 5. Germline values: CDR1 SGHTA, CDR2 FQGNSA. CDR3 length: 16 residues. CDR3 protein: CASSLKAAGGTDTQYF. In DNA, the CDR3 is TGTGCCAGCAGCTTAAAGGCAGCGGGGGGCACAGATACGCAGTATTTT. The full variable domain, its missing parts supplied by reference TRBV7-2 and TRBJ2-3, is GAGVSQSPSNKVTEKGKDVELRCDPISGHTALYWYRQSLGQGLEFLIYFQGNSAPDKSGLPSDRFSAERTGGSVSTLTIQRTQQEDSAVYLCASSLKAAGGTDTQYFGPGTRLTVL.

For this clone: The sample carries other DNA sequences with the same CDR3. This chain connects TRBV27 to TRBJ2-7; 7 nucleotides agree with TRBD1. In germline, CDR1 is MNHEY, CDR2 SMNVEV (reference sequence). The ends lost 6 bases at V and 2 bases at J; junction bases unmatched: 4. The CDR3 is 13 residues long. The CDR3 sequence is CASSLTGPYEQYF. The CDR3 DNA reads as TGTGCCAGCAGCCTGACAGGGCCCTACGAGCAGTACTTC.